These T cell receptor beta chains were read from a single sample in a study of shared clonotypes between healthy human individuals. Data came from immunoSEQ multiplex PCR; TCRdb stores just in-frame clones and leaves some out. This sample has about 2.1 million clones, with around 95% found just once. Sample: naive CD8+ T cells from PBMCs. These receptors all stem from a man between 18 and 29 years old in good health. Some clones in this sample may be carry-over from other donors' samples. CDR3s leave out the opening cysteine and the closing phenylalanine or tryptophan. The order of the fields is clone size, D gene, V gene, CDR3 protein. A D gene is named only where the DNA matches it firmly. Only part of the rows carry a size: once, few, many, or a class if the clone is expanded.

clone size: once; D gene: NA; V gene: TRBV30; CDR3 protein: AWRRRLYNEQF
clone size: NA; D gene: TRBD2; V gene: TRBV19; CDR3 protein: ASSHGTSGAYEQY
clone size: NA; D gene: TRBD2; V gene: TRBV4-3; CDR3 protein: ASSSGRLAEIYEQY
clone size: NA; D gene: NA; V gene: TRBV9; CDR3 protein: ASSVSAHEQF
clone size: NA; D gene: NA; V gene: TRBV7-9; CDR3 protein: ASTTLTRSYNEQF
clone size: NA; D gene: NA; V gene: TRBV20-1; CDR3 protein: SARSSGEQY
clone size: NA; D gene: TRBD1; V gene: TRBV6-6; CDR3 protein: ASSLDRAAEQY
clone size: NA; D gene: NA; V gene: TRBV19; CDR3 protein: ASSIKGEVYNEQF
clone size: NA; D gene: NA; V gene: TRBV4-3; CDR3 protein: ASSQDSSFEAF
clone size: NA; D gene: NA; V gene: TRBV9; CDR3 protein: ASSVVEAGELF
clone size: NA; D gene: TRBD2; V gene: TRBV27; CDR3 protein: ASWGGMVDEQF
clone size: few; D gene: NA; V gene: TRBV6-1; CDR3 protein: ASRETTFFPGELF
clone size: NA; D gene: TRBD1; V gene: TRBV27; CDR3 protein: ASSFVGGLGNQPQH
clone size: NA; D gene: NA; V gene: TRBV27; CDR3 protein: ASSLSMARTYEQY
clone size: NA; D gene: TRBD2; V gene: TRBV4-3; CDR3 protein: ASSRLLAANEQF
clone size: NA; D gene: NA; V gene: TRBV27; CDR3 protein: ASSLSASGNTIY
clone size: NA; D gene: TRBD2; V gene: TRBV27; CDR3 protein: ASSPRIGGSPYEQY
clone size: once; D gene: NA; V gene: TRBV21-1; CDR3 protein: ARNNGTSGNQETQY
clone size: NA; D gene: TRBD2; V gene: TRBV6-6; CDR3 protein: ASSYGTSGSRREQY
clone size: NA; D gene: NA; V gene: TRBV2; CDR3 protein: ASSTFMGDYGYT
clone size: NA; D gene: NA; V gene: TRBV4-2; CDR3 protein: ASSQGGPYEQY
clone size: NA; D gene: NA; V gene: TRBV15; CDR3 protein: ATSRGGSSHNEQF